Sequencing of this TCR beta chain was carried out in a study of Graves' ophthalmopathy and Graves' hyperthyroidism. Regarding the study as a whole: This model predicted ophthalmopathy progression (sensitivity about 67%, specificity around 72%).

Using RNA transcripts, the TCR beta CDR3 regions were amplified. An opening RT-PCR round employed HTBI primers and preceded a second-round multiplex PCR. MiXCR, applied by TCRdb to the multiplex PCR reads, yields one record per CDR3 protein. The sample has over 500,000 distinct CDR3 sequences, approximately 21% seen once; the top ten hold 7.1%. A note on this clonotype: As yet, its antigen is unknown.

The CDR3 loop spans 11 amino acids. CDR1 and CDR2 (germline): GTSNPN, SVGIG (reference sequence). After removal of 5 bases from V and 7 bases from J, the junction contained 4 bases not matched to a gene. The chain joins TRBV30 to TRBJ2-7, with 8 nucleotides matching TRBD1. The sample comprised peripheral blood. This sequence originates from a woman between 18 and 29 years old with stable Graves' hyperthyroidism. Some clones in this sample may be carry-over from other donors' samples. The DNA for the CDR3 is TGTGCCTGGGTCAGGGGGCGTGAGCAGTACTTC. Translated: CAWVRGREQYF.